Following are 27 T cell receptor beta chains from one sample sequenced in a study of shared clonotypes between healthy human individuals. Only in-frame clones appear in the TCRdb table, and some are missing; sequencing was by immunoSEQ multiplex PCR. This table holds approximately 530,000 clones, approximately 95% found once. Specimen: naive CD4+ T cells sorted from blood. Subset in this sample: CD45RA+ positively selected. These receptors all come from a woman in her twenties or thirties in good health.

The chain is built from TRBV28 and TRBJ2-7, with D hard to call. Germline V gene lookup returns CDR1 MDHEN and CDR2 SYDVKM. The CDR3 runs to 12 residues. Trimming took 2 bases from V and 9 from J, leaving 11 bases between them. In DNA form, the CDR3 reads TGTGCCAGCAGTTTAAAGCAATTTAGGCAGTACTTC. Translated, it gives CASSLKQFRQYF.

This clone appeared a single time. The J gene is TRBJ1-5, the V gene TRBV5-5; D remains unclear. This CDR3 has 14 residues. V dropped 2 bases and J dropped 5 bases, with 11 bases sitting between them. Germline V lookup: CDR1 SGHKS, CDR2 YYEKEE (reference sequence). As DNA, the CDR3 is TGTGCCAGCAGCTTTTCCGCGAGGGATCAGCCCCAGCATTTT. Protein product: CASSFSARDQPQHF.

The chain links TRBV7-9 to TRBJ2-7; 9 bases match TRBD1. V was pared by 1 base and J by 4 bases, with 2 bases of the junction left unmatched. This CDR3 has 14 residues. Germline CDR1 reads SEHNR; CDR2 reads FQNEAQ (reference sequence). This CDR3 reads CASSLVGQGYEQYF. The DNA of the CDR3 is TGTGCCAGCAGCTTAGTGGGACAGGGTTACGAGCAGTACTTC.

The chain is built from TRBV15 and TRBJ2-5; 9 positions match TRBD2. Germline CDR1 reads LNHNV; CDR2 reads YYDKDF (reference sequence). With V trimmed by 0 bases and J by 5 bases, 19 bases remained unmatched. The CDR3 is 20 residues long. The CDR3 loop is CATSRDSTNLAGAAGETQYF. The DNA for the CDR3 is TGTGCCACCAGCAGAGATTCCACGAACTTAGCGGGAGCGGCTGGTGAGACCCAGTACTTC.

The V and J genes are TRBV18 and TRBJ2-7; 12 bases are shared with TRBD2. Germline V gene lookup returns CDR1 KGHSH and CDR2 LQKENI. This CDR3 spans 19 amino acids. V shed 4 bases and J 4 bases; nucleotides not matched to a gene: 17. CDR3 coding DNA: TGTGCCAGCTCACATAGGAGGACTAGCGGGGACCGATCGATTTACGAGCAGTACTTC. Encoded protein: CASSHRRTSGDRSIYEQYF.

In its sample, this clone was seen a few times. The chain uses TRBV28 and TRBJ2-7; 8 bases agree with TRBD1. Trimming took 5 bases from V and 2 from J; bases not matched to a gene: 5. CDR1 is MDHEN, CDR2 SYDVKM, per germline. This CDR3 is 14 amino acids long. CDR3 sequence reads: CASSKGQGPYEQYF. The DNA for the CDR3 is TGTGCCAGCAGTAAAGGACAGGGCCCCTACGAGCAGTACTTC.

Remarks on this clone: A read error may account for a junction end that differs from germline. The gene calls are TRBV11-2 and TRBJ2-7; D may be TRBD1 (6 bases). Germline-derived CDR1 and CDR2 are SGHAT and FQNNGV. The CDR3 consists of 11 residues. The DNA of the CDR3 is TGTGCCAGCAGCTCCCGGACAGCGCCGCGCTTC. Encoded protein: CASSSRTAPRF.

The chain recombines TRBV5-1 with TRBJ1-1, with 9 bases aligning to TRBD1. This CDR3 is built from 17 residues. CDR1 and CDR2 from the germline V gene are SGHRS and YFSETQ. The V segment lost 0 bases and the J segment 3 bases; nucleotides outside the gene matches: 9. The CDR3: CASSLGDRVGKDTEAFF. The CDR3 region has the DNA TGCGCCAGCAGCTTGGGGGACAGGGTAGGAAAAGACACTGAAGCTTTCTTT.

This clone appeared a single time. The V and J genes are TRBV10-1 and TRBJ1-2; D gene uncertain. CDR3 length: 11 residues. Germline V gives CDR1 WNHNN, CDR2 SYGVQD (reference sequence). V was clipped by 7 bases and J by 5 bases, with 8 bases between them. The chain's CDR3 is CASIGGYGYTF. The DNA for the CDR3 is TGCGCCAGCATCGGTGGTTATGGCTACACCTTC.

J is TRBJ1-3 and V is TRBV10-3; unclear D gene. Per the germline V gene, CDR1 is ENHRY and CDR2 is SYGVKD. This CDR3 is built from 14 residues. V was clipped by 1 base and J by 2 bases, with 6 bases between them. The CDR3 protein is CAISEFTAGNTIYF. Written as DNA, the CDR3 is TGTGCCATCAGTGAGTTTACAGCTGGAAACACCATATATTTT.

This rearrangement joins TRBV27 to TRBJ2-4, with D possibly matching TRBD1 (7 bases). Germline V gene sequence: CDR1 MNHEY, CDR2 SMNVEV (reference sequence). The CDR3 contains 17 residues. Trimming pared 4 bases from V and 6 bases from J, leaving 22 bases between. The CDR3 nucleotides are TGTGCCAGCAGTTCCCTTAGGGGGCGCGGGGAGATAAACATTCAGTACTTC. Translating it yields CASSSLRGRGEINIQYF.

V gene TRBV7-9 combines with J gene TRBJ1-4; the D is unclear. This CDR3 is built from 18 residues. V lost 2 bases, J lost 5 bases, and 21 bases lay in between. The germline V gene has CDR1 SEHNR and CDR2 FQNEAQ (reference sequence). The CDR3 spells CASSLPPGRILRNEKLFF. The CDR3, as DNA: TGTGCCAGCAGCTTACCGCCCGGACGGATACTCCGAAATGAAAAACTGTTTTTT.

CDR3 DNA: TGCGCCAGCAGCTTGAGGTGGGACAGGGTCAGAGGTGAAAAACTGTTTTTT. The encoded protein is CASSLRWDRVRGEKLFF. This chain connects TRBV5-1 to TRBJ1-4, with TRBD1 matching 9 bases. Germline-derived CDR1 and CDR2 are SGHRS and YFSETQ. This CDR3 is built from 17 residues. V dropped 1 base and J dropped 7; count of bases not matched to a gene: 11. The full variable domain, its missing parts supplied by reference TRBV5-1 and TRBJ1-4, is KAGVTQTPRYLIKTRGQQVTLSCSPISGHRSVSWYQQTPGQGLQFLFEYFSETQRNKGNFPGRFSGRQFSNSRSEMNVSTLELGDSALYLCASSLRWDRVRGEKLFFGSGTQLSVL.

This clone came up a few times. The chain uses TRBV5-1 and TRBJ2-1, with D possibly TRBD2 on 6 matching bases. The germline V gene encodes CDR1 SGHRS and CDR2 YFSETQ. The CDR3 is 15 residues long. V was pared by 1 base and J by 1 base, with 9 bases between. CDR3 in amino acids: CASSLRRGSYNEQFF. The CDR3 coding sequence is TGCGCCAGCAGCTTGAGGCGGGGATCCTACAATGAGCAGTTCTTC.

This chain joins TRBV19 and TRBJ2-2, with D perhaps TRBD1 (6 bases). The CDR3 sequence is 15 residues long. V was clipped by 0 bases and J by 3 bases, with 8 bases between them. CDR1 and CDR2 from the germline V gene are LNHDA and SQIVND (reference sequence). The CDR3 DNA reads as TGTGCCAGTAGTATAGACAGGGGACACACCGGGGAGCTGTTTTTT. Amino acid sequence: CASSIDRGHTGELFF.

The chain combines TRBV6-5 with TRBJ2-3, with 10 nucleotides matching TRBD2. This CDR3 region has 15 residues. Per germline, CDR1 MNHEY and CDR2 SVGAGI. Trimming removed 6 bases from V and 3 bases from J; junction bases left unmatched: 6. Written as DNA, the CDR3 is TGTGCCAGCAGACCCGGGACTAGCGTGACAGATACGCAGTATTTT. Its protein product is CASRPGTSVTDTQYF.

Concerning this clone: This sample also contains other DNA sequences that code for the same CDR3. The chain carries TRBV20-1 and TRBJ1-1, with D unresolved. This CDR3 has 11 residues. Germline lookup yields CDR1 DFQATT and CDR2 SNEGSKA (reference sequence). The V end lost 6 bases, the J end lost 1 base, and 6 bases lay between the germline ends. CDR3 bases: TGCAGTGCACCGACGAACACTGAAGCTTTCTTT. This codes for CSAPTNTEAFF.

CDR3 amino acids: CASRAEGETQYF. For the CDR3, the DNA is TGCGCCAGCAGAGCCGAAGGAGAGACCCAGTACTTC. The V gene is TRBV5-1, the J gene TRBJ2-5; D unresolved. The CDR3 sequence is 12 residues long. Germline V gives CDR1 SGHRS, CDR2 YFSETQ. Between the trimmed V and J ends, which lost 5 bases and 4 bases, there was a span of 9 bases.

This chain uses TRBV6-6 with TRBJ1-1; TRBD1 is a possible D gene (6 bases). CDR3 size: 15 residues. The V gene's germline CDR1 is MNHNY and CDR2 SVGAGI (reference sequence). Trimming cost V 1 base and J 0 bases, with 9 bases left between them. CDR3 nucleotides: TGTGCCAGCAGTTACTACAGGGACATGAACACTGAAGCTTTCTTT. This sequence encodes CASSYYRDMNTEAFF.

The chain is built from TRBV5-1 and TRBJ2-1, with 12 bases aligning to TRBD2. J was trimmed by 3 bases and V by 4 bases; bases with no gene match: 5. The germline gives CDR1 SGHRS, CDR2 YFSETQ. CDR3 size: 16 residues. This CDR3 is CASSPTSGRIYNEQFF. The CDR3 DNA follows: TGCGCCAGCAGCCCAACTAGCGGGAGGATCTACAATGAGCAGTTCTTC.

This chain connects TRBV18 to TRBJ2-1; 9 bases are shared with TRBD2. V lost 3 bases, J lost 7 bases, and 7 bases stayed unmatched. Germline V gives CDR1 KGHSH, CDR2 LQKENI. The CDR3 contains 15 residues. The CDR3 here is CASSPSGGRGNEQFF. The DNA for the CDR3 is TGTGCCAGCTCACCCTCCGGCGGGAGGGGGAATGAGCAGTTCTTC.

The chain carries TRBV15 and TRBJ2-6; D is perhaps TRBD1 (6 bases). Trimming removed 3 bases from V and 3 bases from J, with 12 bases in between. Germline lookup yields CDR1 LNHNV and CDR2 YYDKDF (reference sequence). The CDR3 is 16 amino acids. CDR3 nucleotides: TGTGCCACCAGCAGGGAAACAGGGTTTGGGGCCAACGTCCTGACTTTC. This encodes CATSRETGFGANVLTF.

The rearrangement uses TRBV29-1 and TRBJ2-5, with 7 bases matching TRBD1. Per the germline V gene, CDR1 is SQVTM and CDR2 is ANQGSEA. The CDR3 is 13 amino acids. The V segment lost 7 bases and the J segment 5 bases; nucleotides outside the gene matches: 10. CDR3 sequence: CSGRTRGLETQYF. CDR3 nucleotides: TGCAGCGGCCGGACGAGGGGGCTGGAGACCCAGTACTTC.

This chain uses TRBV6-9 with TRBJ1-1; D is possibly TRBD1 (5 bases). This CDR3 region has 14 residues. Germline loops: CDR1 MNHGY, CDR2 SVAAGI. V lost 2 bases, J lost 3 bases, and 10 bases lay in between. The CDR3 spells CASSYLDRYTEAFF. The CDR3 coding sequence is TGTGCCAGCAGTTATCTTGACAGATACACTGAAGCTTTCTTT.

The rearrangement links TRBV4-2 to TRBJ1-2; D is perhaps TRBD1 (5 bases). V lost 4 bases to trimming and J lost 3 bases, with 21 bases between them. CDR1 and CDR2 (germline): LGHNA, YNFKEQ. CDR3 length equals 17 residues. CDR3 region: CASSPPTTTETYYGYTF. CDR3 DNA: TGTGCCAGCAGCCCCCCCACCACGACAGAGACATACTATGGCTACACCTTC.

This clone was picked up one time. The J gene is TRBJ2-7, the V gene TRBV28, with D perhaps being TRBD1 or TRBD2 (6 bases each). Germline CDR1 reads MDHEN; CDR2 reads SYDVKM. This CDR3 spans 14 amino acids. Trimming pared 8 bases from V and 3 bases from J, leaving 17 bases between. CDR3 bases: TGTGCCAGCCGGGGGCGGAAGATTAGCTACGAGCAGTACTTC. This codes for CASRGRKISYEQYF. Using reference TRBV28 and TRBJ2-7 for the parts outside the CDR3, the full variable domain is DVKVTQSSRYLVKRTGEKVFLECVQDMDHENMFWYRQDPGLGLRLIYFSYDVKMKEKGDIPEGYSVSREKKERFSLILESASTNQTSMYLCASRGRKISYEQYFGPGTRLTVT.

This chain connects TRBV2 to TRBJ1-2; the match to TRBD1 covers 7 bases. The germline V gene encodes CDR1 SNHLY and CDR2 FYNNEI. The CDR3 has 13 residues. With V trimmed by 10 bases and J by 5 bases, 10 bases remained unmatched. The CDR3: CAIRTGTEYGYTF. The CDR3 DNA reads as TGTGCCATCCGGACCGGGACAGAATATGGCTACACCTTC. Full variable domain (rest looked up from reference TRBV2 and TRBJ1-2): EPEVTQTPSHQVTQMGQEVILRCVPISNHLYFYWYRQILGQKVEFLVSFYNNEISEKSEIFDDQFSVERPDGSNFTLKIRSTKLEDSAMYFCAIRTGTEYGYTFGSGTRLTVV.